The T cell receptor beta chain described here comes from a study of blood T cell repertoires in COVID-19. Generated by immunoSEQ multiplex PCR, the TCRdb table keeps only in-frame clones and is missing some. Of 200,000 to 250,000 clones detected, over 80% appear once; the ten largest clones hold 2% to 3%. The V and J ends lost 1 base and 1 base respectively, with 8 bases between them. Germline V gene lookup returns CDR1 ENHRY and CDR2 SYGVKD. This CDR3 is 15 amino acids long. The sequence derives from a man aged 25-45 years with COVID-19, enrolled during active disease. This chain uses TRBV10-3 with TRBJ1-3; D remains unclear. The sequenced sample was peripheral blood. The CDR3 DNA reads TGTGCCATCAGTGAGTTGGTCACTTCTGGAAACACCATATATTTT. Its protein product is CAISELVTSGNTIYF.